The text below deals with one TCR beta chain. What it binds is not known. This sample was taken from a study of chemoradiotherapy in HPV16-positive cancers. Study overall: Functional T-cell assays on a couple of HPV16-positive patients' cells defined candidate HPV-specific clones and common TCR motifs.

Over chemoradiotherapy, repertoires were sampled more than once. Overall study findings and caveats: HPV-specific T cells were functionally defined from only a couple of HPV16-positive patients. During treatment, candidate HPV-specific clones and E7-related motifs expanded in tumor.

The CDR3 length is 16 residues. Some clones are missing from TCRdb's copy, which holds only in-frame ones; the method was immunoSEQ multiplex PCR. The sample gives 12,000 or so clones, around 85% of which show up once; 5.8% is in the top ten. The sequence was obtained from a human donor with HPV-associated anogenital cancer. The rearrangement links TRBV21-1 to TRBJ1-2. TRBV21-1 is marked as a pseudogene. The sample was blood, taken from a patient who underwent chemoradiotherapy. The CDR3 DNA is TGTGCCAGCAGCCCTTTCCCCGCCGGGATTCGGTATGGCTACACCTTC. Residues: CASSPFPAGIRYGYTF.